These 25 T cell receptor beta chains originate from one sample sequenced in a study of shared clonotypes between healthy human individuals. The data were produced by immunoSEQ multiplex PCR, yet TCRdb's version contains in-frame clones alone and is incomplete. The sample lists 2.3 million or so clones, 80% to 95% seen once, with under 0.45% in the top ten. The sequenced material came from naive CD4+ T cells from PBMCs. Subset of the sample: CD45RA+ positively selected. These receptors were collected from a man between 18 and 35 years old in good health. Some clones in this sample may be carry-over from other donors' samples.

A single count supports this clone. The rearrangement links TRBV4-2 to TRBJ2-1; D perhaps matches TRBD2 (6 bases). This CDR3 region has 17 residues. Germline V gene lookup returns CDR1 LGHNA and CDR2 YNFKEQ. Trimming shortened V by 1 base and J by 2 bases, and 15 bases separated the two germline ends. The DNA of the CDR3 is TGTGCCAGCAGCCAAGGGGGTACGAGGGAGGCCTACAATGAGCAGTTCTTC. This gives the protein CASSQGGTREAYNEQFF.

The rearrangement uses TRBV18 and TRBJ2-7, with 8 bases identical to TRBD1. Trimming cost V 3 bases and J 1 base; bases outside gene matches: 5. CDR1 and CDR2 from the germline V gene are KGHSH and LQKENI. The CDR3 contains 15 residues. The CDR3 region is CASSPYDRGSYEQYF. CDR3 nucleotides: TGTGCCAGCTCACCCTATGACAGGGGATCCTACGAGCAGTACTTC.

The genes are TRBV5-4 and TRBJ2-5; D call uncertain. Germline V gives CDR1 SGHNT, CDR2 YYREEE (reference sequence). The CDR3 extends over 13 amino acids. The ends were cut back, 1 base at V and 5 bases at J, with 9 bases in the middle. The CDR3 reads CASSLMSAETQYF. Here the CDR3 DNA reads TGTGCCAGCAGCTTGATGTCTGCCGAGACCCAGTACTTC.

This clone was detected only once. V gene TRBV6-1 combines with J gene TRBJ1-1; D perhaps matches TRBD1 (6 bases). Germline-derived CDR1 and CDR2 are MNHNS and SASEGT. The CDR3 length is 14 residues. V dropped 0 bases and J dropped 4 bases, with 9 bases sitting between them. In DNA form, the CDR3 reads TGTGCCAGCAGTGAAGCGGGGGGCGGCACTGAAGCTTTCTTT. Encoded protein: CASSEAGGGTEAFF.

The chain carries TRBV7-2 and TRBJ2-3; D not certain. The CDR3 covers 14 residues. Germline lookup yields CDR1 SGHTA and CDR2 FQGNSA. The ends were cut back, 0 bases at V and 6 bases at J, with 10 bases in the middle. CDR3 coding DNA: TGTGCCAGCAGCTTAGCAATGGCGTCGGATACGCAGTATTTT. Protein product: CASSLAMASDTQYF.

The V gene is TRBV2, the J gene TRBJ2-3; D is undetermined. Trimming cost V 3 bases and J 0 bases, with 10 bases left between them. Germline assignment: CDR1 SNHLY and CDR2 FYNNEI. The CDR3 is made up of 15 amino acids. The DNA of the CDR3 is TGTGCCAGCAGTGACGTCGGGTCTAGCACAGATACGCAGTATTTT. Its protein product is CASSDVGSSTDTQYF.

The chain recombines TRBV5-1 with TRBJ1-2; D gene uncertain. The germline CDR1 and CDR2 sequences are SGHRS and YFSETQ. CDR3 length equals 14 residues. The V and J ends lost 0 bases and 8 bases respectively, with 14 bases between them. The CDR3: CASSLAPPAEGYTF. The CDR3 DNA is TGCGCCAGCAGCTTGGCGCCACCCGCGGAAGGCTACACCTTC.

The chain links TRBV7-2 to TRBJ1-5; D ambiguous. Deletions cut 4 bases from V and 2 bases from J, with 9 bases between. This CDR3 region has 14 residues. Germline CDR1 SGHTA, CDR2 FQGNSA. CDR3 region: CASSSRSGNQPQHF. The CDR3 DNA is TGTGCCAGCAGCTCACGTTCTGGCAATCAGCCCCAGCATTTT.

This clone was counted once. The rearrangement links TRBV5-1 to TRBJ2-6, with D possibly being TRBD1 (5 bases). This CDR3 region has 15 residues. V was cut by 7 bases and J by 1 base, with 12 bases left in between. From germline, CDR1 is SGHRS and CDR2 YFSETQ. The DNA of the CDR3 is TGCGCCAGCCAAGTTAGGACATCTGGGGCCAACGTCCTGACTTTC. Amino acid sequence: CASQVRTSGANVLTF.

V gene TRBV5-4 combines with J gene TRBJ2-1, with D perhaps TRBD1 or TRBD2 (5 bases each). The germline V gene encodes CDR1 SGHNT and CDR2 YYREEE (reference sequence). V was shortened by 4 bases and J by 7 bases, with 18 bases between the two germline ends. The length of the CDR3 is 15 residues. This CDR3 is CASSQPGTPTNEQFF. The CDR3 DNA reads TGTGCCAGCAGCCAACCCGGGACGCCTACAAATGAGCAGTTCTTC.

About this clone itself: Other nucleotide sequences in the sample specify the same CDR3. The genes are TRBV19 and TRBJ1-2; TRBD1 is a possible D gene (5 bases). V was pared by 2 bases and J by 7 bases, with 8 bases between. Germline lookup yields CDR1 LNHDA and CDR2 SQIVND (reference sequence). The CDR3 consists of 12 residues. The DNA of the CDR3 is TGTGCCAGTAGTATACAGGGAGGTGGCTACACCTTC. Translation gives CASSIQGGGYTF.

Points on this clone: The same CDR3 is also encoded by other DNA sequences in this sample. The genes are TRBV6-6 and TRBJ1-1, with TRBD1 matching 10 bases. The CDR3 has 13 amino acids. Germline CDR1 and CDR2: MNHNY and SVGAGI (reference sequence). The V and J ends lost 4 bases and 6 bases, in that order; junction bases with no gene match: 2. The DNA of the CDR3 is TGTGCCAGCAGTTTAGGACAGGGGGCTGAAGCTTTCTTT. Translated, it gives CASSLGQGAEAFF.

The V gene is TRBV5-1, the J gene TRBJ2-7; possibly TRBD2 for D (5 bases). CDR3 length equals 15 residues. V was cut by 5 bases and J by 0 bases, with 15 bases left in between. CDR1 and CDR2 (germline): SGHRS, YFSETQ. The CDR3 sequence: CASSPASGSSYEQYF. The CDR3, as DNA: TGCGCCAGCAGTCCCGCATCGGGGAGCTCCTACGAGCAGTACTTC.

V usage is TRBV7-3 and J usage is TRBJ2-1; unclear D gene. This CDR3 contains 17 residues. The V end was cut by 2 bases, the J end by 6 bases, with 20 bases between. Germline CDR1 reads SGHTA; CDR2 reads FQGTGA. The CDR3 reads CASSLVPTHILGNEQFF. The CDR3 DNA reads as TGTGCCAGCAGCTTAGTCCCAACCCATATCCTAGGCAATGAGCAGTTCTTC.

CDR3 region: CASSDRVGHQPQHF. The DNA of the CDR3 is TGTGCCAGCAGTGATCGGGTTGGCCATCAGCCCCAGCATTTT. The chain uses TRBV2 and TRBJ1-5; D is undetermined. Trimming left V 3 bases short and J 5 bases short, with 11 bases between. Germline values: CDR1 SNHLY, CDR2 FYNNEI. The CDR3 is 14 residues long.

This clone was seen only once. The V and J genes are TRBV5-1 and TRBJ2-7, with TRBD2 identical over 7 bases. CDR1 and CDR2 (germline): SGHRS, YFSETQ. Trimming cost V 0 bases and J 3 bases; bases outside gene matches: 3. This CDR3 is 14 amino acids long. The CDR3 nucleotides read TGCGCCAGCAGCTTGGGTACTAGCGACTACGAGCAGTACTTC. It codes for CASSLGTSDYEQYF. Variable domain in full (rest from reference TRBV5-1 and TRBJ2-7): KAGVTQTPRYLIKTRGQQVTLSCSPISGHRSVSWYQQTPGQGLQFLFEYFSETQRNKGNFPGRFSGRQFSNSRSEMNVSTLELGDSALYLCASSLGTSDYEQYFGPGTRLTVT.

This chain joins TRBV9 and TRBJ2-7, with D possibly TRBD2 on 6 matching bases. V lost 2 bases and J 7 bases, leaving 16 bases between the germline ends. From germline, CDR1 is SGDLS and CDR2 YYNGEE. This CDR3 contains 14 residues. The CDR3 loop reads CASSVGWPGEEQYF. CDR3 bases: TGTGCCAGCAGCGTTGGCTGGCCGGGAGAAGAGCAGTACTTC.

The V gene is TRBV15, the J gene TRBJ1-2; no reliable D call. CDR3 length: 13 amino acids. CDR1 is LNHNV, CDR2 YYDKDF, per germline (reference sequence). V lost 2 bases and J lost 0, with 4 bases in between. This CDR3 reads CATSRQANYGYTF. For the CDR3, the DNA is TGTGCCACCAGCAGACAGGCTAACTATGGCTACACCTTC.

This sequence joins TRBV28 and TRBJ1-2; perhaps TRBD1 as D (5 bases). Germline V gene lookup returns CDR1 MDHEN and CDR2 SYDVKM. There are 15 residues in the CDR3. With 7 bases removed from V and 0 bases from J, the gap between germline ends came to 15 bases. The CDR3 reads CASIRRGVANYGYTF. The DNA for the CDR3 is TGTGCCAGCATCCGACGGGGGGTAGCTAACTATGGCTACACCTTC.

Only one count was recorded for this clone. The rearrangement uses TRBV9 and TRBJ2-1; 8 bases fit TRBD2. V shed 3 bases, J shed 6 bases, and the junction held 17 bases outside the gene matches. Per the germline V gene, CDR1 is SGDLS and CDR2 is YYNGEE. The CDR3 runs to 18 residues. CDR3: CASSDAGTSPGRRNEQFF. CDR3 in DNA: TGTGCCAGCAGCGACGCCGGGACTAGTCCGGGCCGTCGCAATGAGCAGTTCTTC.

This chain joins TRBV28 and TRBJ2-2, with 7 nucleotides matching TRBD2. This CDR3 region has 17 residues. V lost 4 bases to trimming and J lost 4 bases; unmatched junction nucleotides: 12. Germline V gene lookup returns CDR1 MDHEN and CDR2 SYDVKM. The CDR3, as DNA: TGTGCCAGCAGTTCGAACGCGGGAGAGGCCGGCACCGGGGAGCTGTTTTTT. Translating gives CASSSNAGEAGTGELFF. Looking up the rest from reference TRBV28 and TRBJ2-2 gives the full variable domain: DVKVTQSSRYLVKRTGEKVFLECVQDMDHENMFWYRQDPGLGLRLIYFSYDVKMKEKGDIPEGYSVSREKKERFSLILESASTNQTSMYLCASSSNAGEAGTGELFFGEGSRLTVL.

This clone came up once. V is TRBV7-3 and J is TRBJ2-2; TRBD2 aligns across 8 bases. The CDR3 covers 16 residues. J gave up 5 bases and V 4 bases, and 9 bases lay outside the gene matches. Per germline, CDR1 SGHTA and CDR2 FQGTGA. Here the CDR3 DNA reads TGTGCCAGCAGCTCCACAGCGGGAGTGAGAACCGGGGAGCTGTTTTTT. Amino acids: CASSSTAGVRTGELFF.

The chain has TRBV5-4 and TRBJ2-5, with a weak D call TRBD2 (6 bases). Germline V gene data show CDR1 as SGHNT and CDR2 as YYREEE (reference sequence). The CDR3 is 17 amino acids. V was pared by 1 base and J by 5 bases, with 21 bases between. CDR3 loop: CASSLHLADGGRETQYF. The CDR3 region has the DNA TGTGCCAGCAGCTTGCACTTAGCGGACGGGGGAAGGGAGACCCAGTACTTC.

This chain uses TRBV9 with TRBJ2-1; 9 bases map to TRBD2. The germline gives CDR1 SGDLS, CDR2 YYNGEE. This CDR3 is built from 16 residues. Unmatched junction bases numbered 5, after V lost 0 bases and J lost 4 bases. The chain's CDR3 is CASSVGVSGGYNEQFF. The DNA for the CDR3 is TGTGCCAGCAGCGTAGGTGTTAGCGGGGGTTACAATGAGCAGTTCTTC.

The V gene is TRBV30, the J gene TRBJ2-3; D is uncertain. V lost 4 bases to trimming and J lost 9 bases, with 20 bases between them. The CDR3 is 14 residues long. Germline V gene lookup returns CDR1 GTSNPN and CDR2 SVGIG (reference sequence). The CDR3 region has the DNA TGTGCCTGGAAGGAATGGCTTTTTAGGAAAACGCAGTATTTT. Its translation: CAWKEWLFRKTQYF.